This T cell receptor beta chain is from a study of blood T cell repertoires in COVID-19. Background on the study: Acute-phase and convalescent COVID-19 samples originated in the United States, Italy and Spain. From T cells, B-cell-depleted T cells, or PBMCs came the material, which was cDNA or gDNA.

In the source study's methods: Amplification from reference gene primers served as the basis for estimated nucleated cell counts. Here immunoSEQ multiplex PCR was the method, and the copy in TCRdb shows in-frame clones only, minus some. V, J and clone size are those of that table, while D and trimming were read from the DNA. The sample gives about 160,000 clones, about three quarters of which show up once; around 2.8% is in the top ten. This clone was seen at least ten times. Germline V gene data show CDR1 as KGHSH and CDR2 as LQKENI. The CDR3 is 15 residues long. The V and J ends lost 0 bases and 7 bases respectively, with 15 bases between them.

The receptor was derived from a man between 65 and 85 years old with acute or convalescent COVID-19. The sample consisted of peripheral blood. The chain is built from TRBV18 and TRBJ2-5; possible D gene TRBD1, 5 bases. The CDR3 here is CASSPPATAVGTQYF. The CDR3, as DNA: TGTGCCAGCTCACCACCAGCGACAGCCGTGGGGACCCAGTACTTC.